This T cell receptor beta chain appears in the sequencing data of a study of siplizumab effects on memory and regulatory T cells. The assay was immunoSEQ multiplex PCR, and TCRdb's table has in-frame clones only and misses some. The profile shows roughly 100,000 clones, approximately 93% of them singletons. After removal of 3 bases from V and 8 bases from J, the junction contained 6 bases not matched to a gene. CDR3 length: 12 amino acids. CDR1 is GTSNPN, CDR2 SVGIG, per germline (reference sequence). This rearrangement joins TRBV30 to TRBJ1-2, with 7 bases that match TRBD1. The receptor was derived from a human donor in good health. Sequencing used CD8+ T cells sorted from blood. The CDR3: CAWSLGGEGYTF. CDR3 sequence (DNA): TGTGCCTGGAGCTTAGGGGGCGAGGGCTACACCTTC.